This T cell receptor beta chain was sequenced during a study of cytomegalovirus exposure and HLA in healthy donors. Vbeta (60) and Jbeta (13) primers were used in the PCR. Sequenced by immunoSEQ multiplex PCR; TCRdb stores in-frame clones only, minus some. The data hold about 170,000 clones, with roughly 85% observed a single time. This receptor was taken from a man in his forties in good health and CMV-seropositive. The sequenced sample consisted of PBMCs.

CDR3 sequence reads: CASRPLLAARTDTQYF. The DNA of the CDR3 is TGTGCCAGCAGACCCCTACTAGCGGCACGCACAGATACGCAGTATTTT. The chain has TRBV28 and TRBJ2-3; 8 positions match TRBD2. After removal of 6 bases from V and 1 base from J, the junction contained 9 bases not matched to a gene. The CDR3 spans 16 residues. Germline lookup yields CDR1 MDHEN and CDR2 SYDVKM. Full variable domain (remainder filled in from reference TRBV28 and TRBJ2-3): DVKVTQSSRYLVKRTGEKVFLECVQDMDHENMFWYRQDPGLGLRLIYFSYDVKMKEKGDIPEGYSVSREKKERFSLILESASTNQTSMYLCASRPLLAARTDTQYFGPGTRLTVL.